This T cell receptor beta chain is drawn from a study of T cells in Graves' hyperthyroidism and ophthalmopathy (dated by TCRdb to between 2018 and 2020). A note on the overall study: Peripheral blood samples were taken at the time of initial diagnosis, prior to any treatment. To identify TCR V-J signatures that set the groups apart, the researchers used a discovery cohort of about a hundred patients, made up of around 42 with Graves' ophthalmopathy and some 60 with stable Graves' hyperthyroidism. After blood sampling, hyperthyroidism patients were treated with methimazole at a starting dose of 30 mg daily, and ophthalmopathy patients were treated with high-dose intravenous methylprednisolone. The paper reports TCR Vbeta CDR3 sequencing of 130 to 150 peripheral blood samples: around 45 ophthalmopathy, about 75 hyperthyroidism and approximately 17 progressor patients. For training and testing, the 100 or so patients in the discovery cohort were randomly divided in a 7:3 ratio. Prospective prediction of ophthalmopathy was tested in an independent validation cohort of under 20 hyperthyroidism patients and 15 to 17 patients who later progressed to ophthalmopathy. The study also compared thyroid tissue and blood T-cell repertoires from about 6 Graves' hyperthyroidism patients.

The CDR3 goes from the cysteine to the phenylalanine over 11 residues. CDR3 DNA only is kept here, 33 bases in frame from base 1. V drops 3 bases and J drops 4 bases, leaving 4 bases in between. The germline V gene gives CDR1 as SGDLS and CDR2 as YYNGEE. This clonotype has at least ten counts. This clone's antigen is unknown. Base qualities were left out, and no much larger clone turns up one base away. The TCR beta CDR3 regions were amplified from the RNA transcripts. The first round of RT-PCR for the TCR CDR3 was performed with the HTBI primer set and the Qiagen OneStep RT-PCR kit. Libraries were constructed in a second round of multiplex PCR, after which size selection and purification were carried out. Paired-end sequencing of the libraries was performed with 100 bp reads on an Illumina HiSeq2000. In the original analysis: SOAPnuke was used to process the raw data, removing reads that contained adapters or uncalled bases, had a mean Phred below 15, or lacked an exact match to the constant primer or identifier. High-quality paired reads were merged with COPE v1.2.5, and unique nucleotide sequences were defined as clonotypes. Clonotypes were aligned to IMGT TRBV, TRBD and TRBJ reference segments using MiTCR v1.1. The analysis included only V-J combinations with a frequency above 0.0001, which together covered 99% to 99.2% of the repertoires. A TCS score was defined as the ratio between F50 (clonal expansion) and ExV (chaos), using BLOSUM62-based TCRdist between CDR3 peptides within each V-J. Welch's t-statistics and random forest reduced some 510 V-J features to 13, which were used in a naive Bayes classifier (R e1071). The raw public reads went through TCRdb reprocessing: fastp at Q25, MiXCR clone calling, in-frame beta chains kept. Rows with one shared CDR3 protein collapse into an entry with the most common genes and DNA. TCRdb's processing, not the authors' own work, is the source of the V and J calls. The sample has a few hundred thousand distinct CDR3 sequences on record, about a fifth of them singletons. 3.7% of the sample goes to the ten largest clones.

Stable Graves' hyperthyroidism was defined as no progression to ophthalmopathy during 18 months of follow-up. Hyperthyroidism patients were newly diagnosed, had a disease duration of under 2 months, and were aged 18 to 65 years. Exclusion was applied to patients with uncontrolled infections, other autoimmune diseases, pregnancy or lactation. Diagnoses were established on the basis of clinical symptoms, serum thyroxine and TRAb, thyroid ultrasound, and orbital computed tomography. PBMCs were isolated from about 9 ml of fresh peripheral blood by Ficoll-Paque density gradient centrifugation. Total RNA was extracted using Trizol reagent, and RNA quality was assessed on an Agilent 2100 Bioanalyzer. The paper's findings and limits, for the study overall: In validation, progression to ophthalmopathy was predicted by the model with almost 71% sensitivity and roughly 76% specificity, a median of approximately 6.5 months before onset. Sample size was not statistically predetermined, and blinding of investigators to group allocation was not performed. Blood samples also contained most of the expanded thyroid clonotypes (frequency above 0.001), which suggests that blood repertoires may reflect thyroid immune responses. A 13 V-J signature model separated ophthalmopathy from stable hyperthyroidism, with just over 85% sensitivity and roughly 82% specificity in cross-validation and 80%/75% in testing.

The V gene is TRBV9 and the J gene is TRBJ2-5, with the D gene uncertain. The material sequenced was blood. The TCR was taken from a woman under 30 with Graves' hyperthyroidism. The CDR3 has the sequence CASSDTETQYF. The DNA is as follows: TGTGCCAGCAGCGACACAGAGACCCAGTACTTC.